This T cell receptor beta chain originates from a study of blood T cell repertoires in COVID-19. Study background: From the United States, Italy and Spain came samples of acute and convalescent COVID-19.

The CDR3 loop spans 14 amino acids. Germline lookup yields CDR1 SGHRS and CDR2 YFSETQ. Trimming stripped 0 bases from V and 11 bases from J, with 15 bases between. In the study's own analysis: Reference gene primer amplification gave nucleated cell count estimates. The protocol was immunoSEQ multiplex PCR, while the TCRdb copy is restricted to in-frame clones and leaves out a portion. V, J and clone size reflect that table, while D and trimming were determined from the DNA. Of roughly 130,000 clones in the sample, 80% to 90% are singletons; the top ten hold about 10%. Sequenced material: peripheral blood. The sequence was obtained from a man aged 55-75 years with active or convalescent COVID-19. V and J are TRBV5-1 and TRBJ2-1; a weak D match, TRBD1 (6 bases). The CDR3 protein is CASSLGETGNKQFF. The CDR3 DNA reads TGCGCCAGCAGCTTGGGGGAGACAGGAAATAAGCAGTTCTTC.